This TCR beta chain was observed in a study of blood T cell repertoires in COVID-19. Study as a whole: There were acute and convalescent COVID-19 samples, and they came from the United States, Italy and Spain.

Followed longitudinally, the Seattle patients had been enrolled during active infection. CDR1 and CDR2 from the germline V gene are SNHLY and FYNNEI. Deletions cut 10 bases from V and 2 bases from J, with 20 bases between. This CDR3 region has 16 residues. Authors' processing steps: Reference gene primer amplification yielded estimated nucleated cell counts. Assay used: immunoSEQ multiplex PCR; TCRdb lists only in-frame clones, some missing. The V and J calls and clone size come from that table; D and trimming were worked out from the DNA. The data contain about 300,000 clones, roughly 80% of them singletons.

Sequenced material: peripheral blood. This clonotype originated in a human donor with COVID-19, enrolled during active disease. The donor label of this sample is uncertain. V and J are TRBV2 and TRBJ1-4; a weak D match, TRBD1 (6 bases). The CDR3 protein is CATGTSGVGTNEKLFF. Written as DNA, the CDR3 is TGTGCCACGGGGACCTCAGGGGTAGGGACTAATGAAAAACTGTTTTTT.